Listed here are 21 T cell receptor beta chains from one sample, sequenced in a study of beta chain features in type 1 diabetes. Points from the study as a whole: Among all four CD4+ subsets, Type 1 diabetes patients had TCRB CDR3s that were moderately but significantly shorter.

No antigen is known for these receptors. Isolated RNA was reverse transcribed in full, so expressed TCRB transcripts were sequenced. Assay: immunoSEQ multiplex PCR; the TCRdb copy retains only in-frame clones and omits some. The repertoire holds about 280,000 clones, with approximately 15% as singletons. Sequenced sample: naive CD4+ T cells from blood. The receptors originated from a young man with type 1 diabetes.

The chain joins TRBV6-6 to TRBJ2-7; 11 nucleotides line up with TRBD2. Looked up from germline, CDR1 is MNHNY and CDR2 is SVGAGI (reference sequence). J was trimmed by 7 bases and V by 5 bases; bases with no gene match: 13. The CDR3 extends over 16 amino acids. CDR3 loop: CASSAPASGGNREQYF. CDR3 nucleotides: TGTGCCAGCAGTGCCCCGGCTAGCGGGGGGAATCGAGAGCAGTACTTC.

V and J are TRBV5-6 and TRBJ2-5; 7 bases map to TRBD1. Trimming removed 4 bases from V and 2 bases from J; junction bases left unmatched: 5. This CDR3 is 14 amino acids long. CDR1 SGHDT and CDR2 YYEEEE come from the germline V gene. The CDR3 coding sequence is TGTGCCAGCAGCGTGTGGGACAGACAAGAGACCCAGTACTTC. This translates into CASSVWDRQETQYF.

The V call is TRBV11-2, the J call TRBJ2-1, with 8 nucleotides matching TRBD2. The CDR3 loop spans 16 amino acids. Germline CDR1 SGHAT, CDR2 FQNNGV. V lost 7 bases to trimming and J lost 3 bases; unmatched junction nucleotides: 11. The CDR3, as DNA: TGTGCCAGCACCACCCCTCCCGGGGGGGACTACAATGAGCAGTTCTTC. Residues: CASTTPPGGDYNEQFF.

The genes are TRBV19 and TRBJ2-5; no definite D call. V dropped 6 bases and J dropped 7 bases, with 15 bases sitting between them. The CDR3 extends over 13 amino acids. The germline CDR1 and CDR2 sequences are LNHDA and SQIVND (reference sequence). CDR3 coding DNA: TGTGCCAGTAGAAACCATCAGCTAGGGACCCAGTACTTC. This translates into CASRNHQLGTQYF.

The chain uses TRBV4-2 and TRBJ2-7; D is ambiguous. This CDR3 is 15 amino acids long. The germline V gene encodes CDR1 LGHNA and CDR2 YNFKEQ. Trimming took off 0 bases at V and 0 bases at J, with 9 bases between the two ends. This CDR3 reads CASSQELAFSYEQYF. CDR3 nucleotide sequence: TGTGCCAGCAGCCAAGAATTGGCCTTCTCCTACGAGCAGTACTTC.

The chain combines TRBV11-2 with TRBJ2-7, with 11 nucleotides matching TRBD1. V was pared by 6 bases and J by 5 bases, with 3 bases of the junction left unmatched. The CDR3 is 13 amino acids. Germline V lookup: CDR1 SGHAT, CDR2 FQNNGV. CDR3 nucleotides: TGTGCCAGCAGAGGACAGGGGGCGAACGAGCAGTACTTC. This translates into CASRGQGANEQYF.

This clone came up a few times. This sequence joins TRBV30 and TRBJ2-2; D possibly corresponds to TRBD2 (6 bases). Germline V gives CDR1 GTSNPN, CDR2 SVGIG (reference sequence). The CDR3 runs 15 residues. V was trimmed by 3 bases and J by 5 bases, leaving 16 bases between them. The CDR3 nucleotides read TGTGCCTGGAGAGTGCTGGGCGCGGGGACCGGGGAGCTGTTTTTT. Translating gives CAWRVLGAGTGELFF. Supplemented by reference TRBV30 and TRBJ2-2, the full variable domain reads SQTIHQWPATLVQPVGSPLSLECTVEGTSNPNLYWYRQAAGRGLQLLFYSVGIGQISSEVPQNLSASRPQDRQFILSSKKLLLSDSGFYLCAWRVLGAGTGELFFGEGSRLTVL.

The chain uses TRBV7-6 and TRBJ2-5; a weak D match, TRBD1 (6 bases). The CDR3 is made up of 16 amino acids. Germline loops: CDR1 SGHVS, CDR2 FNYEAQ. Trimming removed 4 bases from V and 2 bases from J, with 17 bases in between. CDR3 amino acids: CASSSTVWTEQETQYF. The CDR3 DNA reads as TGTGCCAGCAGCTCAACGGTATGGACAGAGCAAGAGACCCAGTACTTC.

The CDR3 DNA reads as TGTGCCAGCAGTTTAGGAGGACAGGGCTACACCTTC. Translated: CASSLGGQGYTF. V is TRBV28 and J is TRBJ1-2; D might be TRBD1 (6 bases). The CDR3 length is 12 residues. V lost 2 bases, J lost 8 bases, and 9 bases lay in between. The germline V gene has CDR1 MDHEN and CDR2 SYDVKM.

The genes are TRBV9 and TRBJ2-5; 10 bases match TRBD2. Germline-derived CDR1 and CDR2 are SGDLS and YYNGEE. Unmatched junction bases numbered 8, after V lost 4 bases and J lost 2 bases. CDR3 length equals 16 residues. The CDR3 loop is CASSYRSSGGQETQYF. The CDR3 DNA is TGTGCCAGCAGCTATCGGAGTAGCGGGGGGCAAGAGACCCAGTACTTC. Full variable domain (missing parts from reference TRBV9 and TRBJ2-5): DSGVTQTPKHLITATGQRVTLRCSPRSGDLSVYWYQQSLDQGLQFLIQYYNGEERAKGNILERFSAQQFPDLHSELNLSSLELGDSALYFCASSYRSSGGQETQYFGPGTRLLVL.

This sequence joins TRBV27 and TRBJ2-3; D is possibly TRBD2 (6 bases). CDR1 is MNHEY and CDR2 is SMNVEV in the germline V gene (reference sequence). The CDR3 has 14 residues. The CDR3 sequence is CQSGGTSNTDTQYF. The CDR3 DNA follows: TGTCAATCGGGCGGGACCTCAAACACAGATACGCAGTATTTT.

This chain links TRBV5-1 with TRBJ1-1; TRBD1 matches 9 bases. Losses at the gene ends were 8 bases for V and 0 bases for J; bases not matched to a gene: 5. The CDR3 runs 14 residues. Germline V lookup: CDR1 SGHRS, CDR2 YFSETQ. The CDR3 reads CASTRDRVNTEAFF. CDR3 DNA sequence: TGCGCCAGTACCCGGGACAGGGTGAACACTGAAGCTTTCTTT.

The V and J genes are TRBV18 and TRBJ2-7; 10 nucleotides agree with TRBD1. The CDR3 is 14 residues long. The V segment lost 6 bases and the J segment 6 bases; nucleotides outside the gene matches: 8. Germline lookup yields CDR1 KGHSH and CDR2 LQKENI. Here the CDR3 reads CASSTGQGDSEQYF. CDR3 nucleotides: TGTGCCAGCTCCACCGGACAGGGGGATTCCGAGCAGTACTTC. Together with reference TRBV18 and TRBJ2-7, the CDR3 gives the full variable domain: NAGVMQNPRHLVRRRGQEARLRCSPMKGHSHVYWYRQLPEEGLKFMVYLQKENIIDESGMPKERFSAEFPKEGPSILRIQQVVRGDSAAYFCASSTGQGDSEQYFGPGTRLTVT.

This clone was detected a few times. The chain recombines TRBV28 with TRBJ1-1; D gene ambiguous. Deletions cut 1 base from V and 6 bases from J, with 9 bases between. This CDR3 is built from 13 residues. The germline V gene encodes CDR1 MDHEN and CDR2 SYDVKM. In DNA form, the CDR3 reads TGTGCCAGCAGTTTATCAACTCACGCTGAAGCTTTCTTT. It is translated as CASSLSTHAEAFF.

The table lists this clone with a few counts. V is TRBV28 and J is TRBJ2-2, with 9 bases aligning to TRBD2. The CDR3 has 16 residues. Trimming took 6 bases from V and 6 from J; bases not matched to a gene: 11. Germline-derived CDR1 and CDR2 are MDHEN and SYDVKM. The CDR3 loop is CASRLLSGSSAGELFF. The CDR3 DNA sequence: TGTGCCAGCAGATTGCTTAGCGGGAGTAGCGCCGGGGAGCTGTTTTTT.

The chain recombines TRBV6-5 with TRBJ2-1, with 10 nucleotides matching TRBD2. Germline V CDR1 and CDR2: MNHEY, SVGAGI. This CDR3 region has 15 residues. V was clipped by 8 bases and J by 8 bases; unmatched bases: 12. CDR3: CASSPGLAYRDEQFF. The CDR3 nucleotides are TGTGCCAGCTCCCCGGGACTAGCGTACCGGGATGAGCAGTTCTTC.

CDR3 nucleotides: TGCGCCAGCAGCTATTTGCAGGGGAATGAGCAGTTCTTC. Its translation is CASSYLQGNEQFF. The chain recombines TRBV5-1 with TRBJ2-1; possible D gene TRBD1, 6 bases. The V end lost 3 bases, the J end lost 7 bases, and 11 bases lay between the germline ends. Looked up from germline, CDR1 is SGHRS and CDR2 is YFSETQ. This CDR3 has 13 amino acids.

V is TRBV10-3 and J is TRBJ2-3; no firm D call. Trimming stripped 7 bases from V and 6 bases from J, with 17 bases between. Germline V gene sequence: CDR1 ENHRY, CDR2 SYGVKD. CDR3 size: 14 residues. The CDR3 DNA reads as TGTGCCATCACCGCCTCCGGCTCGGGTGATACGCAGTATTTT. Translated, it gives CAITASGSGDTQYF.

This rearrangement joins TRBV5-1 to TRBJ2-5; TRBD1 matches at 7 bases. This CDR3 spans 14 amino acids. Trimming at V came to 5 bases and at J to 5 bases, leaving 9 bases not matched to a gene. Germline V gene sequence: CDR1 SGHRS, CDR2 YFSETQ. In nucleotides, the CDR3 is TGCGCCAGCAGTTGGCTCCAGGGGGAGGAGACCCAGTACTTC. Encoded protein: CASSWLQGEETQYF. The full variable domain, rest sourced from reference TRBV5-1 and TRBJ2-5, is KAGVTQTPRYLIKTRGQQVTLSCSPISGHRSVSWYQQTPGQGLQFLFEYFSETQRNKGNFPGRFSGRQFSNSRSEMNVSTLELGDSALYLCASSWLQGEETQYFGPGTRLLVL.

This clone has just a few counts. V gene TRBV9 combines with J gene TRBJ2-7; the match to TRBD1 covers 12 bases. The J segment lost 6 bases and the V segment lost 0 bases, leaving 7 bases of the junction unmatched. Germline V gene sequence: CDR1 SGDLS, CDR2 YYNGEE. CDR3 size: 16 residues. CDR3 sequence reads: CASSVGGTGGTAEQYF. In DNA, the CDR3 is TGTGCCAGCAGCGTAGGCGGGACAGGGGGCACGGCCGAGCAGTACTTC.

This clone has a handful of counts. This chain links TRBV7-9 with TRBJ1-2; 8 bases align to TRBD1. The CDR3 loop spans 14 amino acids. V shed 3 bases and J 5 bases; nucleotides not matched to a gene: 5. CDR1 is SEHNR, CDR2 FQNEAQ, per germline (reference sequence). Written as DNA, the CDR3 is TGTGCCAGCAGCTTGAGGGACAGGCCTTATGGCTACACCTTC. This encodes CASSLRDRPYGYTF.